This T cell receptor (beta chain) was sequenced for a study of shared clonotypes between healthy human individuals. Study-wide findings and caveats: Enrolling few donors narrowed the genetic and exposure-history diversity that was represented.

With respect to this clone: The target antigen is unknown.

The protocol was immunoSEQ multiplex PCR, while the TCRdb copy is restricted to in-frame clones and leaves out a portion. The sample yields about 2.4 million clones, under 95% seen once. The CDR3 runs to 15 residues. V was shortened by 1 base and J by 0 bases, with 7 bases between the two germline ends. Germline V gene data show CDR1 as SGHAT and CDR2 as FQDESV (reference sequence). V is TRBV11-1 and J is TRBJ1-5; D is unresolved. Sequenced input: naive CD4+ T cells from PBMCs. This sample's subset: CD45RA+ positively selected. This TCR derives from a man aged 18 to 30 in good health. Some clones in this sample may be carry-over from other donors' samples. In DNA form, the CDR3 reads TGTGCCAGCAGCTTAGGACGAGCTAGCAATCAGCCCCAGCATTTT. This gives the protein CASSLGRASNQPQHF.